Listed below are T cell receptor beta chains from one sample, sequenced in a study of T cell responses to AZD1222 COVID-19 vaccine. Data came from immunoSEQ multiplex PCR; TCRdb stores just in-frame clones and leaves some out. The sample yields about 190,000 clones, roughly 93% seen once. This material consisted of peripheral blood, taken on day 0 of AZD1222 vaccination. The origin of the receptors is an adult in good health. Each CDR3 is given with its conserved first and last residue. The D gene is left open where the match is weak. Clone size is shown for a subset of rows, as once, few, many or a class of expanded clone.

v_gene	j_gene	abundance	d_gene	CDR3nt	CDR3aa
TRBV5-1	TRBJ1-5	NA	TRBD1	TGCGCCAGCAGCTTGGAAGGGACAGGGGGCGAGGTTGGATCTTATAGCAATCAGCCCCAGCATTTT	CASSLEGTGGEVGSYSNQPQHF
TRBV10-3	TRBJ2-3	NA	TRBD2	TGTGCCATCAGTGATCTAGGCGGTAGCGGGACGTTGAATACGCAGTATTTT	CAISDLGGSGTLNTQYF
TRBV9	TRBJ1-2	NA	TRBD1	TGTGCCAGCAGCGTATTACAGGGGGCTAACTATGGCTACACCTTC	CASSVLQGANYGYTF
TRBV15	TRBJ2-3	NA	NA	TGTGCCACCAGCAGTCGGGACGGAGCCACAGATACGCAGTATTTT	CATSSRDGATDTQYF
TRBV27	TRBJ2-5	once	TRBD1	TGTGCCAGCAGTTTCCACGGACAGGGGTCTGGGGGAGAGACCCAGTACTTC	CASSFHGQGSGGETQYF
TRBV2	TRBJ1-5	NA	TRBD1	TGTGCCAGCACCGGACAGGGGGCGACGCCCCAGCATTTT	CASTGQGATPQHF
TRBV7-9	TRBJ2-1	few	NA	TGTGCCAGCAGCAAGTTTTTGGACAATGAGCAGTTCTTC	CASSKFLDNEQFF
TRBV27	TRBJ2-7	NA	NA	TGTGCCAGCAGCCACGGGATGGTTGGCTACGAGCAGTACTTC	CASSHGMVGYEQYF
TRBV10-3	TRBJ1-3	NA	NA	TGTGCCATCGGGGAACCGGGGTCACCTGAAAACACCATATATTTT	CAIGEPGSPENTIYF
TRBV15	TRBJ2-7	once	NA	TGTGCCACCAGCAGAGTAGAGGGGAGGTACGAGCAGTACTTC	CATSRVEGRYEQYF
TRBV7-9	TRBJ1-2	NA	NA	TGTGCCAGCCAGCGCCCGGAGGGGGCTAACTATGGCTACACCTTC	CASQRPEGANYGYTF
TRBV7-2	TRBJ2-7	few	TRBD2	TGTGCCAGCAGGGGGGGAGGGGAGGCCTACGAGCAGTACTTC	CASRGGGEAYEQYF
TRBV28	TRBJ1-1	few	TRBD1	TGTGCCAGCGGGGAGGGGGCTTTGAACACTGAAGCTTTCTTT	CASGEGALNTEAFF
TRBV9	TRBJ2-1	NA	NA	TGTGCCAGCAGCGTAGCTACTAGTCCTAATGAGCAGTTCTTC	CASSVATSPNEQFF
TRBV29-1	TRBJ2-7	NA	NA	TGCAGCGTATACCAGGGAATCTCCTACGAGCAGTACTTC	CSVYQGISYEQYF
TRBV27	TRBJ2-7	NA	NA	TGTGCCAGCAGCTCCCTTGGGGGGTTACGCCACGAGCAGTACTTC	CASSSLGGLRHEQYF
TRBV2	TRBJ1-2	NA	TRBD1	TGTGCCAGCAGGGGGACAGGGCCTTATGGCTACACCTTC	CASRGTGPYGYTF
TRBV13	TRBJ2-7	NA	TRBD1	TGTGCCAGCAGCCAAAGACAGGGGTTCGAGCAGTACTTC	CASSQRQGFEQYF
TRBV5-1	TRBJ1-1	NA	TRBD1	TGCGCCAGCAGCTTGGTCTCTGGGCAGGGGGTTTTGGCTTTCTTT	CASSLVSGQGVLAFF
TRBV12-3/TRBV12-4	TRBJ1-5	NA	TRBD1	TGTGCCAGCAGTTTAGCGCGGGACAGGGCGTTGCATTTT	CASSLARDRALHF
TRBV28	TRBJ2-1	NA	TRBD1	TGTGCCAGCAGGACAGGGGACCCCTACAATGAGCAGTTCTTC	CASRTGDPYNEQFF
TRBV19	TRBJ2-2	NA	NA	TGTGCCAGTAGCCCCCTAGGGGGGGCTACCGGGGAGCTGTTTTTT	CASSPLGGATGELFF
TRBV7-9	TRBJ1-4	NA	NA	TGTGCCAGCAGCTTAGTCACCCCCCTGGGGTCAACTAATGAAAAACTGTTTTTT	CASSLVTPLGSTNEKLFF
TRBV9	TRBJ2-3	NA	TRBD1	TGTGCCAGCAGCGTAGCGATGGACAGGGCGGATACGCAGTATTTT	CASSVAMDRADTQYF
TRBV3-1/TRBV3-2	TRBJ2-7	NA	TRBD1	TGTGCCAGCAGCCTGTTCGGACAGGGGACCTACGAGCAGTACTTC	CASSLFGQGTYEQYF
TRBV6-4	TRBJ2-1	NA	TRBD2	TGTGCCAGCAGTCCATCCGGGACTAGCGGGGGGGGCCTATCTGACGAGCAGTTCTTC	CASSPSGTSGGGLSDEQFF
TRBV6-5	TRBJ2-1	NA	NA	TGTGCCAGCACCATACAGGGAGGTGAGCAGTTCTTC	CASTIQGGEQFF
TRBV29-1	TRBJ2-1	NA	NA	TGCAGCGTTACACAGACTTACAATGAGCAGTTCTTC	CSVTQTYNEQFF
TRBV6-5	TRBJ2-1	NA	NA	TGTGCCAACTCTCCGACCCCCTACAATGAGCAGTTCTTC	CANSPTPYNEQFF
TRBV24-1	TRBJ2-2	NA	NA	TGTGCCACCAGGAAGGACGAGCTCGGGGAGCTGTTTTTT	CATRKDELGELFF
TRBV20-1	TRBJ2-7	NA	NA	TGCAGTGCCAAAACACCCTCAGGGCAGTACTTC	CSAKTPSGQYF
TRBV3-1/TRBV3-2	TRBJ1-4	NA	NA	TGTGCCAGCAGCCAGGCCGGGGAGGGGAATGAAAAACTGTTTTTT	CASSQAGEGNEKLFF
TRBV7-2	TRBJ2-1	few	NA	TGTGCCAGCAGGGGAGGTTCCTACAATGAGCAGTTCTTC	CASRGGSYNEQFF
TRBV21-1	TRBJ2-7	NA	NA	TGTGCCAGCAGCAAAGATACGGCAGGGGCCTTTGAAGAGCAGTACTTC	CASSKDTAGAFEEQYF
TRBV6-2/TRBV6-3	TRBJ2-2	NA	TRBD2	TGTGCCAGCAGTTACCTAGCGGGGGTTCCCACCGGGGAGCTGTTTTTT	CASSYLAGVPTGELFF
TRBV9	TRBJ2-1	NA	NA	TGTGCCAGCAGCGTAGGAAGTGGGCTAGCCTACAATGAGCAGTTCTTC	CASSVGSGLAYNEQFF
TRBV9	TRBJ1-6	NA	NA	TGTGCCAGCAGCGTAGGGCAGGTTAATTCACCCCTCCACTTT	CASSVGQVNSPLHF
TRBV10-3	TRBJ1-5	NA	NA	TGTGCCATCAGTGAGGGACCCCCAGGTCGCAATCAGCCCCAGCATTTT	CAISEGPPGRNQPQHF
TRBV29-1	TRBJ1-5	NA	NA	TGCAGCGTCTCGACAGGAACCAATCAGCCCCAGCATTTT	CSVSTGTNQPQHF
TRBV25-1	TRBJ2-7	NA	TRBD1	TGTGCCAGCAGTGAATCCCCGGACAGGGGGCACCACGAGCAGTACTTC	CASSESPDRGHHEQYF
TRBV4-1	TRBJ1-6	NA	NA	TGCGCCAGCAGCCAAGAAGCAGGGGTGCCACCCCTCCACTTT	CASSQEAGVPPLHF
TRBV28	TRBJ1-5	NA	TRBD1	TGTGCCAGCGGCAGGCAGGGGGTTTATCAGCCCCAGCATTTT	CASGRQGVYQPQHF
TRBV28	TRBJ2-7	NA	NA	TGTGCCAGCAGTTTATCCGGGACACCGACCTACGAGCAGTACTTC	CASSLSGTPTYEQYF
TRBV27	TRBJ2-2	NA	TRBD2	TGTGCCAGCAGTATAGCGGGAGAGGGAACCGGGGAGCTGTTTTTT	CASSIAGEGTGELFF
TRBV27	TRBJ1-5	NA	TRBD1	TGTGCCAGCAGTTCCGGGACAGCTAACAATCAGCCCCAGCATTTT	CASSSGTANNQPQHF